A single sample is the source of the 20 T cell receptor beta chains below, sequenced in a study of OX40 agonist ivuxolimab in advanced cancers. The protocol used for the library was the immunoSEQ multiplex PCR assay. TCRdb retrieved this table from immuneACCESS and kept in-frame rearrangements only. Not all clones are present; in checked studies, unresolved V genes account for under half, and no reason is known for the remainder. Counted in this sample were 60,000 to 65,000 clones; 92% of them appeared once. The ten largest clonotypes hold 0.62% of the sample. The sample in question was CD4+ or CD8+ T cells sorted from blood, obtained in a trial of the OX40 agonist ivuxolimab. These receptors originate from an adult with an advanced solid tumor such as melanoma, head and neck, liver or kidney cancer.

The V call is TRBV19, the J call TRBJ1-2; D might be TRBD1 (6 bases). V dropped 10 bases and J dropped 6 bases, with 27 bases sitting between them. This CDR3 is 16 amino acids long. Germline CDR1 reads LNHDA; CDR2 reads SQIVND (reference sequence). The DNA of the CDR3 is TGTGCCACCCGGTCCGGGCCAAACAGGGATAGGGATGGCTACACCTTC. This translates into CATRSGPNRDRDGYTF.

This chain uses TRBV30 with TRBJ1-1, with 7 bases that match TRBD1. V dropped 1 base and J dropped 1; count of bases not matched to a gene: 3. This CDR3 has 14 residues. The germline V gene encodes CDR1 GTSNPN and CDR2 SVGIG (reference sequence). CDR3 bases: TGTGCCTGGAGTGGGACAGGCAGGAACACTGAAGCTTTCTTT. Translating gives CAWSGTGRNTEAFF. The full variable domain, its missing parts supplied by reference TRBV30 and TRBJ1-1, is SQTIHQWPATLVQPVGSPLSLECTVEGTSNPNLYWYRQAAGRGLQLLFYSVGIGQISSEVPQNLSASRPQDRQFILSSKKLLLSDSGFYLCAWSGTGRNTEAFFGQGTRLTVV.

The chain combines TRBV13 with TRBJ1-1; D is undetermined. Per germline, CDR1 PRHDT and CDR2 FYEKMQ (reference sequence). V lost 5 bases to trimming and J lost 8 bases, with 15 bases between them. The CDR3 covers 13 residues. CDR3 amino acids: CASSVVAHSEAFF. The DNA of the CDR3 is TGTGCCAGCAGCGTTGTAGCCCACTCCGAAGCTTTCTTT. Full variable domain (outside the CDR3, taken from reference TRBV13 and TRBJ1-1): AAGVIQSPRHLIKEKRETATLKCYPIPRHDTVYWYQQGPGQDPQFLISFYEKMQSDKGSIPDRFSAQQFSDYHSELNMSSLELGDSALYFCASSVVAHSEAFFGQGTRLTVV.

The chain has TRBV6-1 and TRBJ2-7, with a possible D match to TRBD1 (5 bases). Germline CDR1 and CDR2: MNHNS and SASEGT. The V gene lost 7 bases and the J gene lost 0 bases, with 10 bases spanning the gap. The CDR3 runs 13 residues. CDR3 in amino acids: CASMDTFSYEQYF. The CDR3 region has the DNA TGTGCCAGCATGGACACGTTCTCCTACGAGCAGTACTTC.

This clone turned up a few times. The CDR3 DNA is TGTGCCAGCAGCTTCCTAGCCGGGACAGCGAACACTGAAGCTTTCTTT. As protein: CASSFLAGTANTEAFF. The gene calls are TRBV7-9 and TRBJ1-1; 7 positions agree with TRBD1. The CDR3 runs 16 residues. With 3 bases clipped from V and 1 base from J, the junction kept 8 bases outside the gene matches. Germline V gene lookup returns CDR1 SEHNR and CDR2 FQNEAQ (reference sequence).

The chain employs TRBV5-4 and TRBJ2-6; D is perhaps TRBD1 (6 bases). The germline V and J ends were trimmed by 2 bases and 4 bases, with 10 bases remaining between them. The CDR3 covers 15 residues. From germline, CDR1 is SGHNT and CDR2 YYREEE (reference sequence). DNA of the CDR3: TGTGCCAGCAGCTTCCCAGGGGTCGGGGCCAACGTCCTGACTTTC. It encodes CASSFPGVGANVLTF.

With regard to this clone: This same CDR3 is encoded by further DNA sequences in the sample. The chain combines TRBV6-5 with TRBJ2-7; no clear D gene. CDR3 length: 12 amino acids. V lost 8 bases and J lost 4, with 12 bases in between. Germline CDR1 and CDR2: MNHEY and SVGAGI. This CDR3 reads CASSRSSYEQYF. CDR3 sequence (DNA): TGTGCCAGCTCACGGTCCTCATACGAGCAGTACTTC.

V is TRBV19 and J is TRBJ1-1; tentative D call: TRBD1 (6 bases). Germline V gene sequence: CDR1 LNHDA, CDR2 SQIVND (reference sequence). The CDR3 totals 15 residues. V shed 0 bases and J shed 4 bases, with 12 bases lying between them. CDR3 DNA sequence: TGTGCCAGTAGTATAGACAGGGGCAATCCCACTGAAGCTTTCTTT. Translated: CASSIDRGNPTEAFF.

V gene TRBV6-1 combines with J gene TRBJ2-1; 8 nucleotides agree with TRBD1. V gave up 5 bases and J gave up 14 bases; unmatched junction bases: 8. Per the germline V gene, CDR1 is MNHNS and CDR2 is SASEGT. This CDR3 has 12 amino acids. DNA for the CDR3: TGTGCCAGCAGTCAAGACAGGGGACGAAAGTTCTTC. Protein product: CASSQDRGRKFF.

The chain has TRBV9 and TRBJ2-7; D ambiguous. V was trimmed by 4 bases and J by 1 base, leaving 15 bases between them. The CDR3 is made up of 15 amino acids. Germline CDR1 and CDR2: SGDLS and YYNGEE. The CDR3 nucleotides are TGTGCCAGCAGCCGTGTAGGTAGTCGTTCCTACGAGCAGTACTTC. Encoded protein: CASSRVGSRSYEQYF. Full variable domain (missing parts from reference TRBV9 and TRBJ2-7): DSGVTQTPKHLITATGQRVTLRCSPRSGDLSVYWYQQSLDQGLQFLIQYYNGEERAKGNILERFSAQQFPDLHSELNLSSLELGDSALYFCASSRVGSRSYEQYFGPGTRLTVT.

The chain recombines TRBV11-2 with TRBJ1-4; D is unresolved. Germline V gene lookup returns CDR1 SGHAT and CDR2 FQNNGV. The V end was cut by 4 bases, the J end by 6 bases, with 9 bases between. This CDR3 is built from 13 residues. The CDR3 spells CASSWTRDEKLFF. The CDR3 DNA reads as TGTGCCAGCAGCTGGACCCGCGATGAAAAACTGTTTTTT. The variable domain in full, with the rest retrieved from reference TRBV11-2 and TRBJ1-4, is EAGVAQSPRYKIIEKRQSVAFWCNPISGHATLYWYQQILGQGPKLLIQFQNNGVVDDSQLPKDRFSAERLKGVDSTLKIQPAKLEDSAVYLCASSWTRDEKLFFGSGTQLSVL.

The gene calls are TRBV5-1 and TRBJ2-5; the D call may be TRBD1 or TRBD2 (5 bases each). The CDR3 has 13 amino acids. V was trimmed by 6 bases and J by 3 bases, leaving 12 bases between them. CDR1 is SGHRS and CDR2 is YFSETQ in the germline V gene. CDR3 in amino acids: CASNLGTKETQYF. Here the CDR3 DNA reads TGCGCCAGCAACCTTGGGACCAAAGAGACCCAGTACTTC.

This chain links TRBV7-9 with TRBJ2-7; possibly TRBD1 for D (6 bases). The CDR3 contains 13 residues. The V gene's germline CDR1 is SEHNR and CDR2 FQNEAQ (reference sequence). Trimming removed 5 bases from V and 1 base from J, with 9 bases in between. CDR3 DNA sequence: TGTGCCAGCAGCCGCACAGGGTCCTACGAGCAGTACTTC. Translating gives CASSRTGSYEQYF.

This rearrangement joins TRBV6-6 to TRBJ2-5, with D possibly matching TRBD1 (6 bases). V was trimmed by 3 bases and J by 2 bases, leaving 7 bases between them. The CDR3 totals 13 residues. Germline assignment: CDR1 MNHNY and CDR2 SVGAGI (reference sequence). In DNA, the CDR3 is TGTGCCAGCAGTTATACAGGGCAAGAGACCCAGTACTTC. Translation gives CASSYTGQETQYF.

The chain combines TRBV6-5 with TRBJ2-3; D tentatively fits TRBD1 or TRBD2 (5 bases each). The CDR3 is 14 amino acids. CDR1 and CDR2 (germline): MNHEY, SVGAGI. Deletions cut 6 bases from V and 5 bases from J, with 15 bases between. The CDR3 spells CASRRDHAGDTQYF. CDR3 sequence (DNA): TGTGCCAGCAGGAGGGACCACGCCGGAGATACGCAGTATTTT.

The rearrangement uses TRBV6-5 and TRBJ2-6; D is unresolved. Germline V CDR1 and CDR2: MNHEY, SVGAGI. The ends were cut back, 1 base at V and 4 bases at J, with 5 bases in the middle. The CDR3 is 14 residues long. The CDR3: CASSYFSGANVLTF. CDR3 DNA sequence: TGTGCCAGCAGTTACTTCTCCGGGGCCAACGTCCTGACTTTC.

The chain has TRBV5-1 and TRBJ1-4, with D perhaps TRBD1 (5 bases). Per germline, CDR1 SGHRS and CDR2 YFSETQ. The CDR3 totals 15 residues. The V gene lost 2 bases and the J gene lost 2 bases, with 10 bases spanning the gap. The DNA for the CDR3 is TGCGCCAGCAGCTTATTAGGGACGACTAATGAAAAACTGTTTTTT. This encodes CASSLLGTTNEKLFF.

The rearrangement joins TRBV9 to TRBJ2-5, with 8 bases identical to TRBD2. J lost 4 bases, V lost 0 bases, and 8 bases had no gene match. This CDR3 comprises 16 residues. Germline values: CDR1 SGDLS, CDR2 YYNGEE. The CDR3 bases are TGTGCCAGCAGCGTAGCGGGGGGGAGGGCCGGAGAGACCCAGTACTTC. Translating it yields CASSVAGGRAGETQYF.

This clone was detected once. The chain links TRBV19 to TRBJ1-5, with TRBD1 as a possible D gene (5 bases). CDR3 length: 16 residues. Trimming left V 7 bases short and J 0 bases short, with 16 bases between. The germline V gene encodes CDR1 LNHDA and CDR2 SQIVND (reference sequence). The CDR3 DNA follows: TGTGCCAGTAAAAGGGGCAGAACTGATAGCAATCAGCCCCAGCATTTT. This encodes CASKRGRTDSNQPQHF. Full variable domain (missing parts from reference TRBV19 and TRBJ1-5): DGGITQSPKYLFRKEGQNVTLSCEQNLNHDAMYWYRQDPGQGLRLIYYSQIVNDFQKGDIAEGYSVSREKKESFPLTVTSAQKNPTAFYLCASKRGRTDSNQPQHFGDGTRLSIL.

This clone was recorded once. The V gene is TRBV28, the J gene TRBJ1-1; perhaps TRBD1 as D (6 bases). Germline V CDR1 and CDR2: MDHEN, SYDVKM. Deletions cut 1 base from V and 6 bases from J, with 15 bases between. This CDR3 is built from 15 residues. The CDR3 nucleotides are TGTGCCAGCAGTTTATTTGGCAGGGGTGAGGCTGAAGCTTTCTTT. Protein sequence: CASSLFGRGEAEAFF.